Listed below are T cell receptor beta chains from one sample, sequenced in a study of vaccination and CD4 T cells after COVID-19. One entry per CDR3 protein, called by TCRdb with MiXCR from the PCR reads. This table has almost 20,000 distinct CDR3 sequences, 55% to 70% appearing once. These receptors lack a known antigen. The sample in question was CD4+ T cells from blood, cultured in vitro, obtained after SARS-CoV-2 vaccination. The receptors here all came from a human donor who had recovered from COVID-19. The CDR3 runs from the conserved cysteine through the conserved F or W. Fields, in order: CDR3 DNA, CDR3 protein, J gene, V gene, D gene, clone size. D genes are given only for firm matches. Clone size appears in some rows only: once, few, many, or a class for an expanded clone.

DNA: TGCAGTGCCCATGCCGGACAGGGAGCCGGAGATACGCAGTATTTT
CDR3: CSAHAGQGAGDTQYF
J: TRBJ2-3
V: TRBV20-1
D: TRBD1
size: few

DNA: TGTGCCAGCAGTCGGGACGAAGAGACCCAGTACTTC
CDR3: CASSRDEETQYF
J: TRBJ2-5
V: TRBV12-3/TRBV12-4
D: NA
size: NA

DNA: TGCAGTGCTAGAGACACCCGGACAGGGATCTCTAACTATGGCTACACCTTC
CDR3: CSARDTRTGISNYGYTF
J: TRBJ1-2
V: TRBV20-1
D: TRBD1
size: NA

DNA: TGTGCCTGGAGGACTCCGGGACAGGGTGGCGGTCAGCCCCAGCATTTT
CDR3: CAWRTPGQGGGQPQHF
J: TRBJ1-5
V: TRBV30
D: TRBD1
size: NA

DNA: TGTGCCAGTGCCCTGGGGGGCACCGGGGAGCTGTTTTTT
CDR3: CASALGGTGELFF
J: TRBJ2-2
V: TRBV19
D: NA
size: NA

DNA: TGTGCCAGCAGTGAAAGGTCGGATTCACCCCTCCACTTT
CDR3: CASSERSDSPLHF
J: TRBJ1-6
V: TRBV2
D: NA
size: NA

DNA: TGTGCCAGCAGTGGAGGAGGTAGCGGGGAGGGTACGCAGTATTTT
CDR3: CASSGGGSGEGTQYF
J: TRBJ2-3
V: TRBV6-1
D: TRBD2
size: NA

DNA: TGTGCCAGCAGTGAAGCAACGGTAGTTCGACAGTTCTTC
CDR3: CASSEATVVRQFF
J: TRBJ2-1
V: TRBV6-1
D: NA
size: few

DNA: TGTGCTTCAGCACCCAAGGGGCAGGGGGTTTGGACAGATACGCAGTATTTT
CDR3: CASAPKGQGVWTDTQYF
J: TRBJ2-3
V: TRBV7-9
D: TRBD1
size: few

DNA: TGTGCCAGCAGTCCCCCGGCTCTCGAGGGCACTGAAGCTTTCTTT
CDR3: CASSPPALEGTEAFF
J: TRBJ1-1
V: TRBV28
D: NA
size: NA

DNA: TGTGCCAGCAGATCCTGGACAGGCAACACTGAAGCTTTCTTT
CDR3: CASRSWTGNTEAFF
J: TRBJ1-1
V: TRBV12-3/TRBV12-4
D: TRBD1
size: once

DNA: TGTGCCAGCAGTGAAGCCCCCGGGAACTATGGCTACACCTTC
CDR3: CASSEAPGNYGYTF
J: TRBJ1-2
V: TRBV2
D: NA
size: NA

DNA: TGTGCCAGCAGTGAAGCCAGGGCAGCCGGGGCCAACGTCCTGACTTTC
CDR3: CASSEARAAGANVLTF
J: TRBJ2-6
V: TRBV2
D: NA
size: NA

DNA: TGTGCCAGCAGGTTCACTGGATCCGATGGCTACACCTTC
CDR3: CASRFTGSDGYTF
J: TRBJ1-2
V: TRBV6-1
D: NA
size: few

DNA: TGTGCCAGCAGCTTAGCGCCCCGGACCCAGTACTTC
CDR3: CASSLAPRTQYF
J: TRBJ2-5
V: TRBV7-9
D: NA
size: NA

DNA: TGTGCCAGCAGCCTCGGGACAGGGGAAATATTCACTGAAGCTTTCTTT
CDR3: CASSLGTGEIFTEAFF
J: TRBJ1-1
V: TRBV7-3
D: TRBD1
size: NA

DNA: TGTGCCAGCACCCTGGGGGGAAGCAATCAGCCCCAGCATTTT
CDR3: CASTLGGSNQPQHF
J: TRBJ1-5
V: TRBV28
D: NA
size: few

DNA: TGTGCCAGCTCACCACGAGATAACTATGGCTACACCTTC
CDR3: CASSPRDNYGYTF
J: TRBJ1-2
V: TRBV18
D: NA
size: NA

DNA: TGCAGTGCTAGGAAAGGGACAGTAGAAGGCTACACCTTC
CDR3: CSARKGTVEGYTF
J: TRBJ1-2
V: TRBV20-1
D: TRBD1
size: NA

DNA: TGTGCCAGCAGCTTTGATGGAAGAACAGGGACGAGGTTAAATGATGAAGCTTTCTTT
CDR3: CASSFDGRTGTRLNDEAFF
J: TRBJ1-1
V: TRBV12-1
D: NA
size: NA

DNA: TGTGCCAGCAGGCCGACTAGCGGGTCGCTAAATGAGCAGTTCTTC
CDR3: CASRPTSGSLNEQFF
J: TRBJ2-1
V: TRBV6-2/TRBV6-3
D: TRBD2
size: NA

DNA: TGTGCCAGCAGTTTACGGCAGGGGATAAGTGAAGCTTTCTTT
CDR3: CASSLRQGISEAFF
J: TRBJ1-1
V: TRBV12-3/TRBV12-4
D: NA
size: NA

DNA: TGTGCCAGTAGCCTACTGTCCGGGACAAAAGGTGAAGCTTTCTTT
CDR3: CASSLLSGTKGEAFF
J: TRBJ1-1
V: TRBV19
D: NA
size: NA